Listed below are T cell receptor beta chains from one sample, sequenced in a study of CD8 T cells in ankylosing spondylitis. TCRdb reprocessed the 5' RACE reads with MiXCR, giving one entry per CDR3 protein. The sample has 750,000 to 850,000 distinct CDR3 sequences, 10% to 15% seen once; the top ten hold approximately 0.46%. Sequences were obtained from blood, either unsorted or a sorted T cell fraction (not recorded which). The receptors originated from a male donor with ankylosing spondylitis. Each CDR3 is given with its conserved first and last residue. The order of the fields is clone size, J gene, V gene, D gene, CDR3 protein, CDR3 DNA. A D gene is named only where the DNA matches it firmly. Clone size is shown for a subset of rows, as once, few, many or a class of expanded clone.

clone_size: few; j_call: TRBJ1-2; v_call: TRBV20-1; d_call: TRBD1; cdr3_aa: CSAPQNRGLSGYTF; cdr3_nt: TGCAGTGCCCCCCAGAACAGGGGGCTTAGTGGCTACACCTTC
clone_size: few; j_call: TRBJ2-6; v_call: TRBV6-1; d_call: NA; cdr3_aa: CASSPDISGANVLTF; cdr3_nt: TGTGCCAGCAGTCCGGACATCTCTGGGGCCAACGTCCTGACTTTC
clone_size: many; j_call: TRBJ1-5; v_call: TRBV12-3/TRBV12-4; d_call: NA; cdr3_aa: CASRITPDGTQHF; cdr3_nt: TGTGCCAGCAGAATCACACCGGACGGGACCCAGCATTTT
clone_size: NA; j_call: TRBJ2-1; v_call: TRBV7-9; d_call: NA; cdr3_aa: CASSLALEGSSYNEQFF; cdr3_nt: TGTGCCAGCAGCTTAGCGCTTGAAGGGAGCTCCTACAATGAGCAGTTCTTC
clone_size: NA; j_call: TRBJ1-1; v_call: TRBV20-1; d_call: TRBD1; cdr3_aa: CSAQGEEVNTEAFF; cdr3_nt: TGCAGTGCGCAGGGGGAAGAAGTGAACACTGAAGCTTTCTTT
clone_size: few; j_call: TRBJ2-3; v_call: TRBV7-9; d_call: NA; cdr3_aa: CASSLVLTSSTDTQYF; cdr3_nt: TGTGCCAGCAGCTTAGTACTGACTTCTAGCACAGATACGCAGTATTTT
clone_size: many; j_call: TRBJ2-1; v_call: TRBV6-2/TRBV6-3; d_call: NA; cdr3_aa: CASSLVAVAYNEQFF; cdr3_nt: TGTGCCAGCAGTTTAGTGGCCGTGGCCTACAATGAGCAGTTCTTC
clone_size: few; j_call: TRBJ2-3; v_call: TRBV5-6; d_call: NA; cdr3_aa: CASSFVRGTDTQYF; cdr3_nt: TGTGCCAGCAGCTTTGTCAGGGGAACAGATACGCAGTATTTT
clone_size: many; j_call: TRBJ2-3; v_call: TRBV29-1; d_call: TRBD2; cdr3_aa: CSVWTSGRSGNTQYF; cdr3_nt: TGCAGCGTTTGGACTAGCGGACGGTCCGGGAATACGCAGTATTTT
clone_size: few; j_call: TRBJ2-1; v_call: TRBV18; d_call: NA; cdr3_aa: CASSPGNHIYNEQFF; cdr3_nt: TGTGCCAGCTCACCGGGCAATCACATCTACAATGAGCAGTTCTTC
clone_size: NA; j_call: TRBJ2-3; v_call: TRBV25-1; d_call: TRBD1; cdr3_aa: CASSRGQASSTDTQYF; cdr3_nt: TGTGCCAGCAGTCGCGGACAGGCCTCTAGCACAGATACGCAGTATTTT
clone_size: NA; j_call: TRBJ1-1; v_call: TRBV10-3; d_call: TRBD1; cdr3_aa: CAISGGQGEAFF; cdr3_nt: TGTGCCATCAGTGGGGGACAGGGTGAAGCTTTCTTT
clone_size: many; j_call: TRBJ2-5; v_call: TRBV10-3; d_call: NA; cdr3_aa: CAIDAGVGETQYF; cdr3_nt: TGTGCCATCGATGCAGGGGTTGGAGAGACCCAGTACTTC
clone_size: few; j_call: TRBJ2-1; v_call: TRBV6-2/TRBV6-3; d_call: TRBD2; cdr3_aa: CASSYSAGTSSLPSYNEQFF; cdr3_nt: TGTGCCAGCAGTTACTCAGCCGGGACTAGTTCCCTTCCTAGCTACAATGAGCAGTTCTTC
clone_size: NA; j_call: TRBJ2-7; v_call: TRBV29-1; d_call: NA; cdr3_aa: CSVSWYSKAYEQYF; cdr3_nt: TGCAGCGTGTCCTGGTACAGCAAGGCCTACGAGCAGTACTTC
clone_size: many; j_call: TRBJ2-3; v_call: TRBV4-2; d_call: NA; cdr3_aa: CASSQDGGSDTQYF; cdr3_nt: TGTGCCAGCAGCCAAGATGGGGGGTCGGATACGCAGTATTTT
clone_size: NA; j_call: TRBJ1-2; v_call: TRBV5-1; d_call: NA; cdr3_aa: CASSLAPGGEYGYTF; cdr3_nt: TGCGCCAGCAGCTTGGCTCCAGGCGGGGAATATGGCTACACCTTC
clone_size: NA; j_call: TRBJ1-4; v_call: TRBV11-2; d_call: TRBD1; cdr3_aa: CASSLLRTGGAINEKLFF; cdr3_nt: TGTGCCAGCAGCTTGCTTCGGACAGGGGGGGCTATTAATGAAAAACTGTTTTTT
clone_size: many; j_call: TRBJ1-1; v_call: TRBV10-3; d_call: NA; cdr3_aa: CAIRHTTQVNTEAFF; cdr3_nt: TGTGCCATCAGACATACAACTCAAGTGAACACTGAAGCTTTCTTT
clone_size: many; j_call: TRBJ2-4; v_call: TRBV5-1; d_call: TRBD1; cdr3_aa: CASSLGTGVSIQYF; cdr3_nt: TGCGCCAGCAGCTTGGGGACAGGGGTTAGCATTCAGTACTTC
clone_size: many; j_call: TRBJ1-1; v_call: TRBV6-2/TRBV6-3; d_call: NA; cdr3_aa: CASSYHTNTEAFF; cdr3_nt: TGTGCCAGCAGTTATCATACGAACACTGAAGCTTTCTTT
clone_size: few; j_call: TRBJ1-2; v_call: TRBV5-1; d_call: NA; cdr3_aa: CASSLVPGSNGYTF; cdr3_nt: TGCGCCAGCAGCTTGGTTCCAGGGAGTAATGGCTACACCTTC
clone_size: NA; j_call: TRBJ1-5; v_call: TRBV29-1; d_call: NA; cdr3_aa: CSVGSGVGQPQHF; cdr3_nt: TGCAGCGTGGGGTCAGGGGTAGGTCAGCCCCAGCATTTT
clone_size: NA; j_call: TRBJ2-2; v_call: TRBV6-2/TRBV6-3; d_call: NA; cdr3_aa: CASRRRTGELFF; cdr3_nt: TGTGCCAGCAGACGTCGCACCGGGGAGCTGTTTTTT
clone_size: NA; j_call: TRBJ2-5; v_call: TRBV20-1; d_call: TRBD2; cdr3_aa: CSARTSGEETQYF; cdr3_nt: TGCAGTGCTCGGACTAGCGGGGAAGAGACCCAGTACTTC
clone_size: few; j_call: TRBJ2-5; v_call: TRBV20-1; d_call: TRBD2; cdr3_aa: CSARGIPGLAGGGETQYF; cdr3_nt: TGCAGTGCTAGAGGGATTCCGGGACTAGCGGGAGGAGGAGAGACCCAGTACTTC
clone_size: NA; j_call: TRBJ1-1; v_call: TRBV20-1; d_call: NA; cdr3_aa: CSASPHWNTEAFF; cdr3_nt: TGCAGTGCTAGCCCACATTGGAACACTGAAGCTTTCTTT
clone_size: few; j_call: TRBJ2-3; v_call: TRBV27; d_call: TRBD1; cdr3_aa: CASSGPGTGGRIGTDTQYF; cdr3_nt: TGTGCCAGCAGTGGCCCCGGGACAGGGGGTAGGATCGGCACAGATACGCAGTATTTT
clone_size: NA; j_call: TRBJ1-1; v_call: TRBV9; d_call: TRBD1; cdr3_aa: CASSPMSGQGLNTEAFF; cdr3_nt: TGTGCCAGCAGCCCTATGTCGGGACAGGGGCTGAACACTGAAGCTTTCTTT
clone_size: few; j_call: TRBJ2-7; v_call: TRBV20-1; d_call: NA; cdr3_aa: CSARDQTGNEQYF; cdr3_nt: TGCAGTGCTAGGGACCAGACGGGAAACGAGCAGTACTTC
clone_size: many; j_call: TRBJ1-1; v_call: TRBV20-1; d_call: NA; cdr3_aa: CSATRRASRSSTEAFF; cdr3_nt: TGCAGTGCTACAAGGAGGGCTTCAAGATCGAGCACTGAAGCTTTCTTT
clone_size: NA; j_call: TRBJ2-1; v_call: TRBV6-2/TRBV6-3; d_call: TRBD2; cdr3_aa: CASSYGLADYNEQFF; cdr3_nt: TGTGCCAGCAGTTACGGACTAGCAGACTACAATGAGCAGTTCTTC
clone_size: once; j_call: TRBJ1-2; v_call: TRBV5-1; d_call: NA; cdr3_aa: CASSWIPGTINGYTF; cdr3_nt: TGCGCCAGCAGCTGGATACCCGGGACGATCAATGGCTACACCTTC
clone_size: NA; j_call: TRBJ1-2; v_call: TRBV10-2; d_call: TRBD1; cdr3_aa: CASSPGTGSLYGYTF; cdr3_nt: TGCGCCAGCAGCCCCGGGACAGGGTCCCTCTATGGCTACACCTTC
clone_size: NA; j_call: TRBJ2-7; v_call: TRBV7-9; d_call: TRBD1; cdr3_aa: CASSPTGTVWYEQYF; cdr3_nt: TGTGCCAGCAGCCCAACCGGGACAGTATGGTACGAGCAGTACTTC
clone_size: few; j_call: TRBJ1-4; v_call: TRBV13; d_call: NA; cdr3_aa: CASSSARDLEKLFF; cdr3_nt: TGTGCCAGCAGCTCAGCCCGGGACCTTGAAAAACTGTTTTTT
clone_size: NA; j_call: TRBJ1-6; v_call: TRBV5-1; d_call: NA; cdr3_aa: CASSETWGARNSPLHF; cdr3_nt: TGCGCCAGCAGCGAGACCTGGGGGGCAAGAAATTCACCCCTCCACTTT